A selection of T cell receptor beta chains follows, all from one sample in a study of T cell responses to AZD1222 COVID-19 vaccine. Repertoires were generated with immunoSEQ multiplex PCR, while TCRdb's copy carries only in-frame clones and drops some. This sample carries about 220,000 clones, about 93% of them seen once, and the ten largest clones take approximately 1%. The input for sequencing was peripheral blood, taken on day 0 of MenACWY control vaccination. These receptors were collected from an adult in good health. CDR3s include the opening cysteine and the closing phenylalanine or tryptophan. A D gene is named only where the DNA matches it firmly. Not every row has a clone size; where given, it reads once, few, many or a size class.

v_call	d_call	clone_size	j_call	cdr3_nt	cdr3_aa
TRBV3-1/TRBV3-2	-	-	TRBJ2-3	TGTGCCAGCAGCCAATCAGGGACAGATACGCAGTATTTT	CASSQSGTDTQYF
TRBV5-1	-	-	TRBJ1-1	TGCGCCAGCAGCTTGGGGGGCGTAGGTGCTGAAGCTTTCTTT	CASSLGGVGAEAFF
TRBV5-1	TRBD1	-	TRBJ1-1	TGCGCCAGCAGCTGGGGACAGGGCTTCACTGAAGCTTTCTTT	CASSWGQGFTEAFF
TRBV5-1	TRBD1	once	TRBJ1-3	TGCGCCAGCAGCCGACAGGGGACAGGCTCTGGAAACACCATATATTTT	CASSRQGTGSGNTIYF
TRBV6-1	-	-	TRBJ1-3	TGTGCCAGCAGTGAAGCGGCCCGGACATCTGGAAACACCATATATTTT	CASSEAARTSGNTIYF
TRBV3-1/TRBV3-2	-	few	TRBJ1-4	TGTGCCAGCAGCCAAGCCTCGGGTAACGAAAAACTGTTTTTT	CASSQASGNEKLFF
TRBV7-2	-	-	TRBJ1-4	TGTGCCAGCAGCCCGTCGGGGGGCAGAACTAATGAAAAACTGTTTTTT	CASSPSGGRTNEKLFF
TRBV18	TRBD1	-	TRBJ1-3	TGTGCCAGCTCGACAGGGACGGGAAACACCATATATTTT	CASSTGTGNTIYF
TRBV5-1	TRBD1	-	TRBJ2-7	TGCGCCAGCAGCTTACCGGGACAGGGTGCCTACGAGCAGTACTTC	CASSLPGQGAYEQYF
TRBV18	-	-	TRBJ1-2	TGTGCCAGCTCACTCACCGGGACCCCAGGTCAAGGCTACACCTTC	CASSLTGTPGQGYTF
TRBV7-2	-	-	TRBJ1-1	TGTGCCAGCAGCTTAGAGAGGGCGAACACTGAAGCTTTCTTT	CASSLERANTEAFF
TRBV7-9	-	-	TRBJ1-4	TGTGCCAGCAGCTTAGACCCTCGGCAGGGAACTAATGAAAAACTGTTTTTT	CASSLDPRQGTNEKLFF
TRBV18	-	-	TRBJ2-7	TGTGCCAGCTCAGACTTGTACGAGCAGTACTTC	CASSDLYEQYF
TRBV30	TRBD1	-	TRBJ1-2	TGTGCCTGGACGGACAGGGGGCCGAGGGGCTACACCTTC	CAWTDRGPRGYTF
TRBV7-2	TRBD1	-	TRBJ1-5	TGTGCCAGCAGCTCGGACAGGGGGCACCAGCCCCAGCATTTT	CASSSDRGHQPQHF
TRBV10-3	-	-	TRBJ1-1	TGTGCCATCAGTCGCCCCCGGGGAACTGAAGCTTTCTTT	CAISRPRGTEAFF
TRBV19	-	-	TRBJ1-2	TGTGCCAGTAGGAGTCCTGACGGTAACTATGGCTACACCTTC	CASRSPDGNYGYTF
TRBV3-1/TRBV3-2	-	-	TRBJ2-7	TGTGCCAGCAGCCTTCGACCGAACTACGAGCAGTACTTC	CASSLRPNYEQYF
TRBV3-1/TRBV3-2	-	-	TRBJ1-1	TGTGCCAGCAGCCAAGTTGGCGTGAACACTGAAGCTTTCTTT	CASSQVGVNTEAFF
TRBV11-2	-	-	TRBJ1-1	TGTGCCAGCAGCTTAGGCAGGGAGGCTTTCTTT	CASSLGREAFF
TRBV12-3/TRBV12-4	-	few	TRBJ1-2	TGTGCCAGCAGTTTTGGCAGCTATGGCTACACCTTC	CASSFGSYGYTF
TRBV13	TRBD1	-	TRBJ1-4	TGTGCCAGCAGCCGCCGACAGGGTGGGGATGAAAAACTGTTTTTT	CASSRRQGGDEKLFF
TRBV30	-	-	TRBJ1-5	TGTGCCTGGAGTCGAGGTGATGATCAGCCCCAGCATTTT	CAWSRGDDQPQHF
TRBV5-1	-	-	TRBJ1-2	TGCGCCAGCAGCTTGCTCCGGGGGACTATTGATGGCTACACCTTC	CASSLLRGTIDGYTF
TRBV2	TRBD2	-	TRBJ2-2	TGTGCCAGCAGTGGCCCCCGCGGGGGGGCCACCGGGGAGCTGTTTTTT	CASSGPRGGATGELFF